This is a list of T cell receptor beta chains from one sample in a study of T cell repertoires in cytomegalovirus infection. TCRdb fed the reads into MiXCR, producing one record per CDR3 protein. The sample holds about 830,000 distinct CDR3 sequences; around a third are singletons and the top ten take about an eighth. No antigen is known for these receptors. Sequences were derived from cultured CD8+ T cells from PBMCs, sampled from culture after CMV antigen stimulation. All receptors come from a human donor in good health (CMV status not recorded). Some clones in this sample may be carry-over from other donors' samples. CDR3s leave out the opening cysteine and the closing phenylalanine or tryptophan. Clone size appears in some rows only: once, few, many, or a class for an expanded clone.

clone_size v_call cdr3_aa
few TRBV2 ASSDPRQGTSYNEQF
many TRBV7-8 ASSPGGPTGETQY
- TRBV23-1 ASSHPGQGSNEKLF
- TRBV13 ASSPQEGSYNEQF
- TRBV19 ASTYGETGRAF
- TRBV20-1 SANQAGIQGNGYT
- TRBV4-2 ASSQDGLADNYNEQF
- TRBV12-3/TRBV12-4 ASSFTGYGSPLH
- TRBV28 ASSWKGRGNTEAF
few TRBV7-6 ASSRDSFLNTEAF
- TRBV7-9 ASRPAGKGRVVDTQY
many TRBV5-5 ASSSWGGAGETQY
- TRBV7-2 ANSPDAGTHTGELF
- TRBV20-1 SAREHFISTLNTEAF
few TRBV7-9 ASSFLAGGSYEQY
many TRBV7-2 ASSKTSGGVSYTGELF
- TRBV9 ASSEPPGGRTNTEAF
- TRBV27 ASSPFSGGLGDTQY
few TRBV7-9 ASSLAGRPYNEQF
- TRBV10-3 AISDVGLAGINEQF
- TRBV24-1 AIPTGEGTKETQY
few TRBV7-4 ASSYPPEGGGTYNEQF
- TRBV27 ASSRTGAKNIQY
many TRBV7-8 ASTQGQGTETQY
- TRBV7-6 ASSPGLDQPQH
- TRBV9 ASSFPASGGPSTDTQY
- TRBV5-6 ASRVTTDSSTGELF
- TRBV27 ASSHTSESPYGYT
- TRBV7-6 ASSYGTSGTNKPYEQY
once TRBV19 ASRKKGGEQGKEQY
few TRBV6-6 ASSEGRGGNRDIQY
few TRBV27 ASRQGINQPQH
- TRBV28 ASSRRGRGATDTQY
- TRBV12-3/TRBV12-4 ANSFIGDPLYEQY
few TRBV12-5 ASGSSGGSSYNEQF
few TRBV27 ASSLQGAEGYT
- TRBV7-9 ASSSDKGALATNEKLF
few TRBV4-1 ASSQAPAPGLAGLNGELF
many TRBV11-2 ASSPKGGSIQY
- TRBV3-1 ASSPGQAKLF
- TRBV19 ASRWGHTEAF
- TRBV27 ASSSLADTGELF